The 20 T cell receptor beta chains below were found in one sample sequenced in a study of shared clonotypes between healthy human individuals. TCRdb keeps only in-frame clones here, not all; method: immunoSEQ multiplex PCR. The sample has over a million clones, about 74% seen once. The sequenced material came from memory CD4+ T cells sorted from blood. Subset described: CD45RA-negative fraction. The receptors originated from a man aged 18 to 29 in good health.

This clone was observed once. This chain uses TRBV4-2 with TRBJ1-2, with D perhaps matching TRBD1 (6 bases). The CDR3 totals 14 residues. V lost 3 bases, J lost 6 bases, and 14 bases lay in between. CDR1 is LGHNA and CDR2 is YNFKEQ in the germline V gene. The CDR3 region has the DNA TGTGCCAGCAGCCAGGGCCGAGGGGGAGATGGCTACACCTTC. Amino acid sequence: CASSQGRGGDGYTF.

This clone has just one count. Other DNA sequences in the sample encode the same CDR3. The gene calls are TRBV5-4 and TRBJ2-3; the match to TRBD2 covers 7 bases. CDR1 SGHNT and CDR2 YYREEE come from the germline V gene (reference sequence). V trimming: 0 bases; J trimming: 2 bases; junction bases outside the gene matches: 3. CDR3 size: 15 residues. The CDR3 region is CASSLASGHTDTQYF. CDR3 sequence (DNA): TGTGCCAGCAGCTTGGCTAGCGGCCACACAGATACGCAGTATTTT. The entire variable domain, with the rest obtained from reference TRBV5-4 and TRBJ2-3, is as follows: ETGVTQSPTHLIKTRGQQVTLRCSSQSGHNTVSWYQQALGQGPQFIFQYYREEENGRGNFPPRFSGLQFPNYSSELNVNALELDDSALYLCASSLASGHTDTQYFGPGTRLTVL.

Comment on this clone: The sample has other DNA sequences that encode this CDR3 too. The chain joins TRBV19 to TRBJ2-7; TRBD2 matches 8 bases. This CDR3 contains 13 residues. Germline values: CDR1 LNHDA, CDR2 SQIVND (reference sequence). Trimming cost V 3 bases and J 3 bases; bases outside gene matches: 1. As DNA, the CDR3 is TGTGCCAGTAGTATCGGGGGGGGCTACGAGCAGTACTTC. This translates into CASSIGGGYEQYF. Complete variable domain (other parts from reference TRBV19 and TRBJ2-7): DGGITQSPKYLFRKEGQNVTLSCEQNLNHDAMYWYRQDPGQGLRLIYYSQIVNDFQKGDIAEGYSVSREKKESFPLTVTSAQKNPTAFYLCASSIGGGYEQYFGPGTRLTVT.

The genes are TRBV4-2 and TRBJ1-4; D perhaps matches TRBD1 (5 bases). Trimming left V 3 bases short and J 7 bases short, with 12 bases between. The germline gives CDR1 LGHNA, CDR2 YNFKEQ. The CDR3 is 14 residues long. CDR3 residues: CASSQVGTPEKLFF. In nucleotides, the CDR3 is TGTGCCAGCAGCCAGGTTGGGACGCCTGAAAAACTGTTTTTT.

The chain's CDR3 is CASSLGLGSYSYEQYF. CDR3 nucleotide sequence: TGCGCCAGCAGCTTGGGATTGGGGTCCTATTCCTACGAGCAGTACTTC. This chain links TRBV5-1 with TRBJ2-7; no clear D. Germline CDR1 reads SGHRS; CDR2 reads YFSETQ. The V end was cut by 0 bases, the J end by 1 base, with 14 bases between. The CDR3 runs to 16 residues.

The chain links TRBV4-1 to TRBJ2-2, with D perhaps matching TRBD2 (5 bases). Germline V gene lookup returns CDR1 MGHRA and CDR2 YSYEKL. The CDR3 spans 17 residues. The V and J ends lost 2 bases and 7 bases respectively, with 20 bases between them. CDR3 sequence (DNA): TGCGCCAGCAGCCAACCCGGGGTCCGGACCTTTCTCGGGGAGCTGTTTTTT. Its protein product is CASSQPGVRTFLGELFF.

This clone was observed a single time. CDR3 sequence (DNA): TGCGCCAGCAGCATACAGGGGGAGAGGGAAAAACTGTTTTTT. This gives the protein CASSIQGEREKLFF. The chain links TRBV5-1 to TRBJ1-4, with 8 bases that match TRBD1. Looked up from germline, CDR1 is SGHRS and CDR2 is YFSETQ. The CDR3 spans 14 residues. J gave up 8 bases and V 4 bases, and 7 bases lay outside the gene matches.

This clone has just one count. This sequence joins TRBV10-3 and TRBJ1-6; D is ambiguous. This CDR3 region has 14 residues. Germline CDR1 is ENHRY and CDR2 is SYGVKD. Trimming pared 2 bases from V and 7 bases from J, leaving 9 bases between. The CDR3: CAISEKHLNSPLHF. The DNA for the CDR3 is TGTGCCATCAGTGAGAAGCACCTCAATTCACCCCTCCACTTT.

The CDR3 DNA is TGTGCCTGGAGTTCACCGGGACTATCACTCCAACAGTACTTC. Protein product: CAWSSPGLSLQQYF. This chain joins TRBV30 and TRBJ2-7; 7 positions agree with TRBD2. The V gene end was trimmed by 2 bases and the J gene end by 10 bases; junction bases not matched to a gene: 14. Germline values: CDR1 GTSNPN, CDR2 SVGIG (reference sequence). The CDR3 extends over 14 amino acids.

A note on this clone: This same CDR3 is encoded by further DNA sequences in the sample. V is TRBV6-5 and J is TRBJ1-1; tentatively, D is TRBD1 (5 bases). Trimming took off 0 bases at V and 5 bases at J, with 7 bases between the two ends. Germline CDR1 MNHEY, CDR2 SVGAGI. The CDR3 consists of 13 residues. The CDR3 nucleotides read TGTGCCAGCAGTTACTCGGGGGAGACTGAAGCTTTCTTT. Its translation: CASSYSGETEAFF.

The chain recombines TRBV4-2 with TRBJ2-5; 9 bases match TRBD2. CDR1 and CDR2 from the germline V gene are LGHNA and YNFKEQ. The CDR3 sequence is 14 residues long. J was trimmed by 2 bases and V by 4 bases; bases with no gene match: 2. CDR3 amino acids: CASSLSGGQETQYF. Here the CDR3 DNA reads TGTGCCAGCAGCCTCAGCGGGGGGCAAGAGACCCAGTACTTC.

V and J are TRBV7-2 and TRBJ2-2, with TRBD1 matching 7 bases. Germline CDR1 SGHTA, CDR2 FQGNSA. With V trimmed by 4 bases and J by 1 base, 9 bases remained unmatched. The CDR3 has 17 residues. CDR3 bases: TGTGCCAGCAGCTGGGTCGGGACAGCCTTGAACACCGGGGAGCTGTTTTTT. Its protein is CASSWVGTALNTGELFF.

This clone was seen a single time. The chain recombines TRBV29-1 with TRBJ1-2, with no clear D. CDR1 and CDR2 from the germline V gene are SQVTM and ANQGSEA. This CDR3 spans 13 amino acids. Trimming stripped 3 bases from V and 5 bases from J, with 13 bases between. CDR3 nucleotides: TGCAGCGTTGATGAAGCAGCAGAGTATGGCTACACCTTC. Amino acids: CSVDEAAEYGYTF. Supplemented by reference TRBV29-1 and TRBJ1-2, the full variable domain reads SAVISQKPSRDICQRGTSLTIQCQVDSQVTMMFWYRQQPGQSLTLIATANQGSEATYESGFVIDKFPISRPNLTFSTLTVSNMSPEDSSIYLCSVDEAAEYGYTFGSGTRLTVV.

The CDR3 DNA is TGTGCCAGCCATCCCGGCGGTTCCAATTCACCCCTCCACTTT. Translation gives CASHPGGSNSPLHF. This chain links TRBV6-6 with TRBJ1-6; unclear D gene. Germline V gene lookup returns CDR1 MNHNY and CDR2 SVGAGI (reference sequence). The CDR3 sequence is 14 residues long. V shed 8 bases and J shed 7 bases, with 15 bases lying between them.

CDR3 nucleotides: TGTGCCAGCAGCACATCCTTCGGGGCTTTCTTT. Translation gives CASSTSFGAFF. The rearrangement uses TRBV5-5 and TRBJ1-1; D remains unclear. Trimming cost V 4 bases and J 11 bases, with 12 bases left between them. Germline assignment: CDR1 SGHKS and CDR2 YYEKEE (reference sequence). CDR3 length: 11 residues.

The rearrangement uses TRBV5-1 and TRBJ2-5; 10 nucleotides agree with TRBD2. CDR1 and CDR2 (germline): SGHRS, YFSETQ. Trimming at V came to 0 bases and at J to 5 bases, leaving 7 bases not matched to a gene. The CDR3 totals 16 residues. CDR3 sequence reads: CASSLDASGGRETQYF. The CDR3 DNA is TGCGCCAGCAGCTTGGATGCTAGCGGGGGCCGGGAGACCCAGTACTTC.

This sequence joins TRBV29-1 and TRBJ2-5; 12 bases are a match to TRBD1. Germline V gene lookup returns CDR1 SQVTM and CDR2 ANQGSEA. The ends lost 6 bases at V and 2 bases at J; junction bases unmatched: 4. CDR3 size: 14 residues. DNA of the CDR3: TGCAGCGTGGGGACAGGGGGCAGGCAAGAGACCCAGTACTTC. This translates into CSVGTGGRQETQYF.

The rearrangement links TRBV11-3 to TRBJ2-1; D is unclear. The CDR3 covers 16 residues. The V gene lost 0 bases and the J gene lost 2 bases, with 11 bases spanning the gap. Germline CDR1 SGHNT, CDR2 YENEEA. CDR3 region: CASSLEGQAAYNEQFF. CDR3 bases: TGTGCCAGCAGCTTAGAAGGGCAGGCGGCCTACAATGAGCAGTTCTTC.

This clone was recorded once. CDR3 loop: CAGVRTPGRSTEAFF. The CDR3 DNA reads TGTGCCGGCGTAAGGACTCCCGGAAGGAGCACTGAAGCTTTCTTT. J is TRBJ1-1 and V is TRBV27; D is undetermined. The CDR3 runs 15 residues. Germline assignment: CDR1 MNHEY and CDR2 SMNVEV (reference sequence). Trimming removed 11 bases from V and 4 bases from J, with 23 bases in between.

This sequence joins TRBV5-1 and TRBJ2-7; maybe TRBD2 (6 bases). In germline, CDR1 is SGHRS, CDR2 YFSETQ. The V end lost 0 bases, the J end lost 5 bases, and 15 bases lay between the germline ends. CDR3 length: 15 amino acids. CDR3 sequence reads: CASSLVGGPGHEQYF. CDR3 nucleotides: TGCGCCAGCAGCTTGGTCGGGGGTCCCGGACACGAGCAGTACTTC.